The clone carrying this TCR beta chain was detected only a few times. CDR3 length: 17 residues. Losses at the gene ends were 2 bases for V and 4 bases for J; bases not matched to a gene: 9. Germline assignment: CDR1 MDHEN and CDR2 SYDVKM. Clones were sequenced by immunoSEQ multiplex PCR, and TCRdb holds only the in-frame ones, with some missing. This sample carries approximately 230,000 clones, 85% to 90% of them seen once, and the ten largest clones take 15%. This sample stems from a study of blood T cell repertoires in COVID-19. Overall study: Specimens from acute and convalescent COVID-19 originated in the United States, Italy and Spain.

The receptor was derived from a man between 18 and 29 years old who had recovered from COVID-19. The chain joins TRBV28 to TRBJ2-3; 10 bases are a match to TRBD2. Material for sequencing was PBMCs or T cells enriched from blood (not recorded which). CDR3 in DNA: TGTGCCAGCAGTTTAGCCCAAGCGGGAGGGTGGGCAGATACGCAGTATTTT. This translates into CASSLAQAGGWADTQYF.